These 19 T cell receptor beta chains were sequenced from one sample in a study of beta chain features in type 1 diabetes. What was sequenced were expressed TCRB transcripts, since all of the isolated RNA had been reverse transcribed. TCRdb's copy holds only in-frame clones and misses some; the assay was immunoSEQ multiplex PCR. The repertoire has about 650,000 clones, around 12% of them found once; the top ten carry over 0.1%. Their recognized antigens are unknown. Study observations and caveats: TCRB CDR3 length was moderately but significantly reduced in all four CD4+ subsets of Type 1 diabetes patients.

Sequencing input: naive CD4+ T cells from blood. The receptors here all came from a man aged 30 to 39 with type 1 diabetes.

V is TRBV5-4 and J is TRBJ2-5, with a possible D match to TRBD1 (6 bases). V lost 4 bases, J lost 1 base, and 14 bases lay in between. The CDR3 has 15 amino acids. Germline V gene lookup returns CDR1 SGHNT and CDR2 YYREEE (reference sequence). CDR3 region: CASSTPTGTQETQYF. The CDR3 coding sequence is TGTGCCAGCAGCACCCCGACAGGAACCCAAGAGACCCAGTACTTC. The full variable domain, rest sourced from reference TRBV5-4 and TRBJ2-5, is ETGVTQSPTHLIKTRGQQVTLRCSSQSGHNTVSWYQQALGQGPQFIFQYYREEENGRGNFPPRFSGLQFPNYSSELNVNALELDDSALYLCASSTPTGTQETQYFGPGTRLLVL.

The CDR3 nucleotides read TGTGCCAGCAGCGTAGTCTCCAGTTTGATGAATGAGCAGTTCTTC. It is translated as CASSVVSSLMNEQFF. This chain joins TRBV9 and TRBJ2-1; D uncertain. Germline loops: CDR1 SGDLS, CDR2 YYNGEE. Trimming cost V 0 bases and J 7 bases, with 14 bases left between them. The CDR3 covers 15 residues.

The chain uses TRBV4-2 and TRBJ2-5, with 14 bases fitting TRBD2. CDR3 length: 17 amino acids. The germline V gene encodes CDR1 LGHNA and CDR2 YNFKEQ. J was trimmed by 3 bases and V by 3 bases; bases with no gene match: 6. The chain's CDR3 is CASSQAGLAGGEETQYF. The DNA for the CDR3 is TGTGCCAGCAGCCAGGCCGGACTAGCGGGGGGAGAAGAGACCCAGTACTTC.

This clone was seen a handful of times. The chain combines TRBV11-2 with TRBJ1-2; D gene unclear. With 3 bases removed from V and 8 bases from J, the gap between germline ends came to 13 bases. Looked up from germline, CDR1 is SGHAT and CDR2 is FQNNGV. This CDR3 region has 13 residues. The DNA of the CDR3 is TGTGCCAGCAGCTTTTACATCTCTGCCGGCTACACCTTC. Residues: CASSFYISAGYTF. Together with reference TRBV11-2 and TRBJ1-2, the CDR3 gives the full variable domain: EAGVAQSPRYKIIEKRQSVAFWCNPISGHATLYWYQQILGQGPKLLIQFQNNGVVDDSQLPKDRFSAERLKGVDSTLKIQPAKLEDSAVYLCASSFYISAGYTFGSGTRLTVV.

This clone was seen a few times. The chain has TRBV7-6 and TRBJ2-7; 12 bases match TRBD2. Unmatched junction bases numbered 5, after V lost 5 bases and J lost 3 bases. The germline V gene has CDR1 SGHVS and CDR2 FNYEAQ. The CDR3 spans 15 residues. The CDR3 DNA is TGTGCCAGCAGCCCCCGACTAGCGGGGGACTACGAGCAGTACTTC. Its protein product is CASSPRLAGDYEQYF.

The rearrangement joins TRBV2 to TRBJ1-2; possibly TRBD1 for D (5 bases). The V gene lost 5 bases and the J gene lost 2 bases, with 9 bases spanning the gap. Germline loops: CDR1 SNHLY, CDR2 FYNNEI. CDR3 length: 13 amino acids. The CDR3 loop reads CASSLRDNYGYTF. CDR3 coding DNA: TGTGCCAGCAGTCTCAGGGACAACTATGGCTACACCTTC.

The CDR3 spells CASSYGLAGTGELFF. DNA for the CDR3: TGTGCCAGCAGCTACGGACTAGCGGGGACCGGGGAGCTGTTTTTT. The chain combines TRBV7-2 with TRBJ2-2, with 12 bases aligning to TRBD2. This CDR3 spans 15 amino acids. Germline V lookup: CDR1 SGHTA, CDR2 FQGNSA. V trimming: 4 bases; J trimming: 5 bases; junction bases outside the gene matches: 2.

The chain combines TRBV25-1 with TRBJ1-2, with 7 positions matching TRBD1. Trimming took 7 bases from V and 7 from J; bases not matched to a gene: 9. Germline CDR1 reads MGHDK; CDR2 reads SYGVNS. CDR3 length equals 13 residues. The CDR3 DNA is TGTGCCAGCAAGGGGGCCGGTTCGGGTGGCTACACCTTC. Its translation is CASKGAGSGGYTF.

The chain recombines TRBV25-1 with TRBJ1-1; 9 bases line up with TRBD1. The junction had 5 bases not matched to a gene; V was cut back by 1 base and J by 5 bases. This CDR3 spans 15 amino acids. Per germline, CDR1 MGHDK and CDR2 SYGVNS. The CDR3 nucleotides read TGTGCCAGCAGTGAATTACAGGGGGCTTGGACTGAAGCTTTCTTT. Protein: CASSELQGAWTEAFF.

The chain joins TRBV25-1 to TRBJ1-6; D is perhaps TRBD1 (5 bases). The germline V and J ends were trimmed by 6 bases and 6 bases, with 9 bases remaining between them. Per the germline V gene, CDR1 is MGHDK and CDR2 is SYGVNS. This CDR3 region has 13 residues. The DNA for the CDR3 is TGTGCCAGCAGCAAGGACACTAATTCACCCCTCCACTTT. Protein: CASSKDTNSPLHF.

This chain joins TRBV25-1 and TRBJ1-2; TRBD1 matches 11 bases. CDR1 and CDR2 (germline): MGHDK, SYGVNS. The V and J ends lost 2 bases and 6 bases, in that order; junction bases with no gene match: 8. The CDR3 consists of 16 residues. The CDR3 bases are TGTGCCAGCAGTGAAAACCCGGGACAGGGGGAAAATGGCTACACCTTC. Translating gives CASSENPGQGENGYTF.

This clone has more than one count but fewer than ten. The V call is TRBV6-5, the J call TRBJ1-6; D unclear. The CDR3 consists of 14 residues. Trimming took 2 bases from V and 8 from J, leaving 10 bases between them. Germline lookup yields CDR1 MNHEY and CDR2 SVGAGI. CDR3 region: CASSYRVRYSPLHF. CDR3 nucleotide sequence: TGTGCCAGCAGTTACCGGGTCAGGTATTCACCCCTCCACTTT.

The genes are TRBV27 and TRBJ2-7; D perhaps matches TRBD1 (6 bases). Germline CDR1 MNHEY, CDR2 SMNVEV (reference sequence). This CDR3 has 13 amino acids. V was trimmed by 7 bases and J by 0 bases, leaving 10 bases between them. Written as DNA, the CDR3 is TGTGCCAGCAACGGCAGGGGCTCCTACGAGCAGTACTTC. Amino acid sequence: CASNGRGSYEQYF.

This clone was counted between two and nine times. V gene TRBV5-1 combines with J gene TRBJ2-7; a weak D match, TRBD2 (6 bases). The CDR3 is 14 residues long. V was trimmed by 4 bases and J by 1 base, leaving 12 bases between them. Germline V gives CDR1 SGHRS, CDR2 YFSETQ. Written as DNA, the CDR3 is TGCGCCAGCAGCCAGCAGGGAGGATCCTACGAGCAGTACTTC. Translation: CASSQQGGSYEQYF.

This clone was counted a few times. The gene calls are TRBV5-1 and TRBJ1-1; D gene ambiguous. Germline V gives CDR1 SGHRS, CDR2 YFSETQ. CDR3 length: 12 amino acids. With 0 bases removed from V and 4 bases from J, the gap between germline ends came to 4 bases. CDR3 nucleotide sequence: TGCGCCAGCAGCTTGGTCGGCACTGAAGCTTTCTTT. Amino acids: CASSLVGTEAFF.

V is TRBV5-1 and J is TRBJ2-5, with 10 bases matching TRBD1. Looked up from germline, CDR1 is SGHRS and CDR2 is YFSETQ. The CDR3 is made up of 17 amino acids. Trimming at V came to 0 bases and at J to 1 base, leaving 6 bases not matched to a gene. The CDR3 reads CASSLVKTGGPQETQYF. CDR3 bases: TGCGCCAGCAGCTTGGTCAAGACAGGGGGCCCCCAAGAGACCCAGTACTTC.

This clone showed up just a few times. This rearrangement joins TRBV15 to TRBJ2-7; D is perhaps TRBD1 (6 bases). The V and J ends lost 1 base and 3 bases respectively, with 13 bases between them. The CDR3 extends over 15 amino acids. CDR1 is LNHNV and CDR2 is YYDKDF in the germline V gene (reference sequence). CDR3 coding DNA: TGTGCCACCAGCAGAGCGGGACAAACACACTACGAGCAGTACTTC. This translates into CATSRAGQTHYEQYF. Variable domain in full (rest from reference TRBV15 and TRBJ2-7): DAMVIQNPRYQVTQFGKPVTLSCSQTLNHNVMYWYQQKSSQAPKLLFHYYDKDFNNEADTPDNFQSRRPNTSFCFLDIRSPGLGDTAMYLCATSRAGQTHYEQYFGPGTRLTVT.

The sample holds a few counts of this clone. V usage is TRBV11-2 and J usage is TRBJ2-2, with 9 bases that match TRBD2. CDR1 is SGHAT, CDR2 FQNNGV, per germline. The CDR3 is made up of 16 amino acids. The V gene end was trimmed by 6 bases and the J gene end by 2 bases; junction bases not matched to a gene: 7. The CDR3 coding sequence is TGTGCCAGCAGGCGACTTAGCGGGGGAAACACCGGGGAGCTGTTTTTT. Its translation is CASRRLSGGNTGELFF.

The chain joins TRBV4-3 to TRBJ2-5; 9 nucleotides line up with TRBD1. The germline gives CDR1 LGHNA, CDR2 YSLEER. V lost 1 base and J lost 5; bases outside the gene matches: 8. The CDR3 loop spans 16 amino acids. The CDR3 sequence is CASSQGDRAEGETQYF. In DNA form, the CDR3 reads TGCGCCAGCAGCCAAGGGGACAGGGCGGAAGGGGAGACCCAGTACTTC.